This T cell receptor beta chain was obtained from a study of cytomegalovirus exposure and HLA in healthy donors. Study-level findings and limits: Other equally common chains were less clonally expanded than HLA-associated TCR beta chains, a later analysis showed. Most of the TCR beta V segments (in an earlier analysis) were productive either about 87% or about 30% of the time. Analyzed later, most CMV-associated TCR beta chains appeared HLA-restricted. As confirmed in vitro, a few CMV-associated chains were specific for CMV antigens.

CDR1 and CDR2 from the germline V gene are MNHNY and SVGAGI (reference sequence). This CDR3 is 16 amino acids long. The junction had 7 bases not matched to a gene; V was cut back by 2 bases and J by 6 bases. PCR amplification relied on 60 Vbeta primers (plus 13 Jbeta primers). Sequencing used immunoSEQ multiplex PCR; TCRdb keeps in-frame clones, though not all of them. The table lists about 150,000 clones, over 80% of them singletons. With regard to this clone: Its antigen is not identified.

The clonotype was recovered from a woman in her twenties or thirties in good health and CMV-seronegative. V usage is TRBV6-6 and J usage is TRBJ2-4; 10 positions match TRBD2. Specimen: PBMCs. CDR3 sequence reads: CASSYGSGRFGNIQYF. CDR3 DNA: TGTGCCAGCAGTTACGGTAGCGGGAGGTTCGGAAACATTCAGTACTTC.